This paragraph reports one T cell receptor (beta chain). Antigen unknown. There are 15 residues in the CDR3. V was clipped by 5 bases and J by 2 bases, with 14 bases between them. CDR1 and CDR2 (germline): SGHRS, YFSETQ. This sample is part of a study of shared clonotypes between healthy human individuals. Assay used: immunoSEQ multiplex PCR; TCRdb lists only in-frame clones, some missing. This sample has over a million clones, with approximately 96% found just once. Study-wide results and caveats: The sole specimen, blood, was sampled, and tissue repertoires likely differ. The donor pool, a small one, limited the genetic and exposure-history diversity represented. Between a few donors, naive CD4 clonotypes were shared at a level of approximately 5%.

HIV-negative, healthy adults without recent acute infections or vaccinations were the donors. Sequences were obtained from naive CD4+ T cells sorted from blood. Subset described: CD45RA+ positively selected. The clonotype originates from a young man in good health. V is TRBV5-1 and J is TRBJ1-3; D gene uncertain. CDR3 in DNA: TGCGCCAGCAGACCTCACCGGGAACCTGGAAACACCATATATTTT. Encoded protein: CASRPHREPGNTIYF.